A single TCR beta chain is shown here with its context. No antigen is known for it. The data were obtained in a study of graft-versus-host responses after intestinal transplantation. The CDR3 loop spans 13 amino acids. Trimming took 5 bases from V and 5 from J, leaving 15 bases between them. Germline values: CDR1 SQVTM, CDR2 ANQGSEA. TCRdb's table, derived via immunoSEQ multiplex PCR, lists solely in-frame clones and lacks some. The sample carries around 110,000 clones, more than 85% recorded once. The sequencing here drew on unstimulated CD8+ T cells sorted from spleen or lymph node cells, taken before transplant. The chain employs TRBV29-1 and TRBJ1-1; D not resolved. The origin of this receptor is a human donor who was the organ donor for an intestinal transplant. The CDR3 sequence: CSVLGLLGTEAFF. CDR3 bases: TGCAGCGTTTTAGGACTGTTAGGGACTGAAGCTTTCTTT. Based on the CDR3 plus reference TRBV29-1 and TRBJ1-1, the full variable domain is SAVISQKPSRDICQRGTSLTIQCQVDSQVTMMFWYRQQPGQSLTLIATANQGSEATYESGFVIDKFPISRPNLTFSTLTVSNMSPEDSSIYLCSVLGLLGTEAFFGQGTRLTVV.